This T cell receptor beta chain was sequenced for a study of blood T cell repertoires in COVID-19. Overall study context: Material from acute and convalescent COVID-19 was sourced from the United States, Italy and Spain. PBMCs, B-cell-depleted T cells, or T cells provided the cDNA or gDNA that made up the material.

The germline V gene encodes CDR1 SGHAT and CDR2 FQNNGV. There are 15 residues in the CDR3. The V and J ends lost 3 bases and 2 bases, in that order; junction bases with no gene match: 1. Seattle participants joined during active infection and were tracked over time. Per the original data handling: Reference gene primers were amplified, and this amplification served to estimate nucleated cell counts. The method was immunoSEQ multiplex PCR; TCRdb's version includes in-frame clones alone and lacks a portion of them. The V and J calls and clone size are taken from that table; D and trimming were inferred from the DNA. Here the sample spans 300,000 to 400,000 clones, 80% to 90% being singletons.

This rearrangement joins TRBV11-2 to TRBJ2-7, with 13 bases matching TRBD2. The receptor comes from a woman between 55 and 75 years old with COVID-19, enrolled during active disease. The sequenced sample was peripheral blood. The CDR3 region has the DNA TGTGCCAGCAGCTTCGGACTAGCGGGGGCCTACGAGCAGTACTTC. It encodes CASSFGLAGAYEQYF.